The text below deals with one T cell receptor (beta chain). The CDR3 spans 14 residues. Trimming stripped 2 bases from V and 4 bases from J, with 12 bases between. CDR1 and CDR2 from the germline V gene are SGHAT and FQNNGV. The data derive from a study of shared clonotypes between healthy human individuals. Sequenced by immunoSEQ multiplex PCR; TCRdb stores in-frame clones only, minus some. Of about 1 million clones in the sample, about 75% were seen once. The sequencing input was memory CD4+ T cells sorted from blood. Documented subset: CD45RA-negative fraction. This receptor was obtained from a young man in good health. The rearrangement joins TRBV11-2 to TRBJ2-7; a possible D gene is TRBD2 (6 bases). The DNA of the CDR3 is TGTGCCAGCAGCTTATTACTAGCTTCTTACGAGCAGTACTTC. The encoded protein is CASSLLLASYEQYF.